The 26 T cell receptor beta chains reported below all come from one sample, sequenced in a study of T cell responses to AZD1222 COVID-19 vaccine. Clones were sequenced by immunoSEQ multiplex PCR, and TCRdb holds only the in-frame ones, with some missing. The sample has around 160,000 clones, approximately 89% seen once. Specimen: peripheral blood, collected on day 0 of AZD1222 vaccination. These receptors came from an adult in good health.

The chain carries TRBV7-2 and TRBJ1-1; 7 bases map to TRBD1. V was clipped by 1 base and J by 5 bases; unmatched bases: 7. The germline CDR1 and CDR2 sequences are SGHTA and FQGNSA. The CDR3 has 15 amino acids. The CDR3 DNA is TGTGCCAGCAGCTTAGATTTGCACAGGGGAACTGAAGCTTTCTTT. The encoded protein is CASSLDLHRGTEAFF.

This rearrangement joins TRBV6-5 to TRBJ1-4, with 9 bases matching TRBD1. From germline, CDR1 is MNHEY and CDR2 SVGAGI. V shed 7 bases and J 8 bases; nucleotides not matched to a gene: 5. This CDR3 is built from 13 residues. The CDR3 region has the DNA TGTGCCAGCATCCGCGGACAGGGGGAAAAACTGTTTTTT. This gives the protein CASIRGQGEKLFF.

In regard to this clone: This same CDR3 is encoded by further DNA sequences in the sample. The chain recombines TRBV28 with TRBJ1-2, with 9 nucleotides matching TRBD1. The V gene end was trimmed by 2 bases and the J gene end by 4 bases; junction bases not matched to a gene: 2. CDR3 length equals 14 residues. The V gene's germline CDR1 is MDHEN and CDR2 SYDVKM. The CDR3 loop reads CASSLTGGRYGYTF. In nucleotides, the CDR3 is TGTGCCAGCAGTTTAACAGGGGGCCGCTATGGCTACACCTTC.

The chain joins TRBV9 to TRBJ2-3; D possibly corresponds to TRBD2 (7 bases). Germline assignment: CDR1 SGDLS and CDR2 YYNGEE. Between the trimmed V and J ends, which lost 4 bases and 0 bases, there was a span of 21 bases. The CDR3 has 18 residues. Here the CDR3 reads CASSRVGGLVPSTDTQYF. As DNA, the CDR3 is TGTGCCAGCAGCAGGGTCGGGGGGCTGGTTCCTAGCACAGATACGCAGTATTTT.

The genes are TRBV19 and TRBJ1-2, with a possible D match to TRBD1 (6 bases). Deletions cut 10 bases from V and 5 bases from J, with 20 bases between. This CDR3 spans 14 amino acids. Germline V lookup: CDR1 LNHDA, CDR2 SQIVND (reference sequence). The CDR3 reads CATGFQQGRYGYTF. The CDR3 bases are TGTGCCACCGGATTTCAACAGGGACGATATGGCTACACCTTC.

This rearrangement joins TRBV7-9 to TRBJ2-7; 7 bases match TRBD1. CDR1 and CDR2 (germline): SEHNR, FQNEAQ (reference sequence). The V and J ends lost 5 bases and 6 bases, in that order; junction bases with no gene match: 10. This CDR3 has 14 residues. The CDR3 is CASSPPTGHVEQYF. In DNA form, the CDR3 reads TGTGCCAGCAGCCCTCCGACAGGGCATGTCGAGCAGTACTTC.

V gene TRBV6-5 combines with J gene TRBJ1-1; no clear D. Per germline, CDR1 MNHEY and CDR2 SVGAGI. The CDR3 covers 11 residues. Written as DNA, the CDR3 is TGTGCATCCATATCGAACACTGAAGCTTTCTTT. Protein: CASISNTEAFF.

This sequence joins TRBV18 and TRBJ1-2, with TRBD1 matching 11 bases. The CDR3 has 17 amino acids. Germline V lookup: CDR1 KGHSH, CDR2 LQKENI. J was trimmed by 4 bases and V by 0 bases; bases with no gene match: 7. The CDR3 DNA follows: TGTGCCAGCTCACCACCGGGGGGACAGGGGGTGCGCTATGGCTACACCTTC. Its protein product is CASSPPGGQGVRYGYTF.

Regarding this clone: The junction and the germline gene differ at one end; a read error may be behind it. The gene calls are TRBV7-7 and TRBJ2-7, with D possibly called TRBD1 or TRBD2 (5 bases each). Germline lookup yields CDR1 SSHAT and CDR2 FNYEAQ (reference sequence). The CDR3 sequence is 14 residues long. DNA for the CDR3: TGTGCCAGCAGCAGGGACCCTTCCTCCCACGAGCAGTACTTC. Protein sequence: CASSRDPSSHEQYF.

The chain employs TRBV9 and TRBJ2-2; weak D call: TRBD2 (8 bases). The CDR3 has 17 amino acids. With 4 bases removed from V and 6 bases from J, the gap between germline ends came to 22 bases. Germline-derived CDR1 and CDR2 are SGDLS and YYNGEE. CDR3 bases: TGTGCCAGCAGCTCACCCAGGGGGACTAGGCGGGCCGGGGAGCTGTTTTTT. This codes for CASSSPRGTRRAGELFF.

V usage is TRBV30 and J usage is TRBJ1-2; TRBD1 agrees at 7 bases. The trim removed 0 bases at V and 0 bases at J, leaving 4 bases unmatched. The germline V gene has CDR1 GTSNPN and CDR2 SVGIG (reference sequence). The CDR3 is 15 amino acids. The CDR3 is CAWSVRDSSNYGYTF. In nucleotides, the CDR3 is TGTGCCTGGAGTGTTCGGGACAGCTCTAACTATGGCTACACCTTC.

V usage is TRBV3-1 (or the pseudogene TRBV3-2) and J usage is TRBJ2-7; 8 nucleotides agree with TRBD1. The germline V gene encodes CDR1 LGHDT and CDR2 YNNKEL (reference sequence). V shed 4 bases, J shed 3 bases, and the junction held 5 bases outside the gene matches. The CDR3 loop spans 14 amino acids. DNA of the CDR3: TGTGCCAGCAGCCGCCGACAGGGGAGCTACGAGCAGTACTTC. This encodes CASSRRQGSYEQYF.

This clone was seen only once. The rearrangement links TRBV11-3 to TRBJ2-1; D tentatively reads TRBD1 or TRBD2 (6 bases each). V was shortened by 0 bases and J by 0 bases, with 15 bases between the two germline ends. The CDR3 has 18 residues. Germline V lookup: CDR1 SGHNT, CDR2 YENEEA. DNA of the CDR3: TGTGCCAGCAGCTTAGATCAAGGGGGGACGGGCTCCTACAATGAGCAGTTCTTC. Its translation is CASSLDQGGTGSYNEQFF.

The rearrangement uses TRBV12-3 or TRBV12-4 and TRBJ1-1; D not resolved. The V and J ends lost 8 bases and 3 bases respectively, with 7 bases between them. This CDR3 contains 11 residues. CDR3 nucleotide sequence: TGTGCCAGCGCGTGGGACACTGAAGCTTTCTTT. Its protein is CASAWDTEAFF.

The rearrangement joins TRBV7-9 to TRBJ1-1, with TRBD1 identical over 8 bases. The length of the CDR3 is 14 residues. The J segment lost 2 bases and the V segment lost 5 bases, leaving 4 bases of the junction unmatched. Germline V CDR1 and CDR2: SEHNR, FQNEAQ (reference sequence). Here the CDR3 DNA reads TGTGCCAGCAGCCCTGACAGGGGCAACACTGAAGCTTTCTTT. Translation: CASSPDRGNTEAFF.

The CDR3 nucleotides read TGTGCCAGCATCCCGACAGGGGACCACGAGCAGTACTTC. Translating it yields CASIPTGDHEQYF. The rearrangement links TRBV2 to TRBJ2-7; TRBD1 aligns across 8 bases. This CDR3 spans 13 amino acids. The germline V gene has CDR1 SNHLY and CDR2 FYNNEI. J was trimmed by 5 bases and V by 7 bases; bases with no gene match: 7.

V is TRBV7-3 and J is TRBJ2-1; TRBD2 might be the D (5 bases). CDR3 length: 16 residues. Germline-derived CDR1 and CDR2 are SGHTA and FQGTGA. V was trimmed by 1 base and J by 4 bases, leaving 14 bases between them. CDR3 nucleotides: TGTGCCAGCAGCTTAAGAGTGACGAGGGAATACAATGAGCAGTTCTTC. This sequence encodes CASSLRVTREYNEQFF.

In its sample, this clone was seen a few times. J is TRBJ2-3 and V is TRBV7-3, with 7 positions matching TRBD2. The germline gives CDR1 SGHTA, CDR2 FQGTGA. This CDR3 is 17 amino acids long. The J segment lost 0 bases and the V segment lost 3 bases, leaving 9 bases of the junction unmatched. The CDR3 loop is CASSLGGGITSTDTQYF. The CDR3 bases are TGTGCCAGCAGCTTGGGCGGGGGTATTACTAGCACAGATACGCAGTATTTT.

The chain uses TRBV27 and TRBJ1-5, with 7 bases lining up with TRBD1. The CDR3 extends over 13 amino acids. Germline-derived CDR1 and CDR2 are MNHEY and SMNVEV (reference sequence). The J segment lost 7 bases and the V segment lost 5 bases, leaving 5 bases of the junction unmatched. The CDR3 region has the DNA TGTGCCAGCAGTCGACAGGGCTGGCAGCCCCAGCATTTT. Translated: CASSRQGWQPQHF.

The rearrangement uses TRBV4-1 and TRBJ2-2, with D tentatively TRBD2 (5 bases). Deletions cut 2 bases from V and 6 bases from J, with 10 bases between. The CDR3 spans 14 residues. CDR1 and CDR2 (germline): MGHRA, YSYEKL. CDR3 sequence: CASSQPLSAGELFF. CDR3 in DNA: TGCGCCAGCAGCCAACCCCTTAGCGCCGGGGAGCTGTTTTTT.

The chain is built from TRBV5-1 and TRBJ2-3; 8 nucleotides match TRBD1. This CDR3 has 16 residues. Unmatched junction bases numbered 9, after V lost 5 bases and J lost 1 base. CDR1 SGHRS and CDR2 YFSETQ come from the germline V gene. The CDR3 nucleotides read TGCGCCAGCAGACTAAGATCGGGACAGGGCACAGATACGCAGTATTTT. This gives the protein CASRLRSGQGTDTQYF.

CDR3 in DNA: TGTGCCAGCCTCTTCTTGGGAGTCACCTACGAGCAGTACTTC. This translates into CASLFLGVTYEQYF. The rearrangement joins TRBV2 to TRBJ2-7; D is possibly TRBD2 (5 bases). This CDR3 is built from 14 residues. V was clipped by 8 bases and J by 2 bases, with 16 bases between them. Germline CDR1 and CDR2: SNHLY and FYNNEI.

The V call is TRBV21-1, the J call TRBJ1-5; TRBD1 is taken as the D call from the table, unchecked against the DNA. TRBV21-1 is deemed a pseudogene. This CDR3 spans 16 amino acids. The CDR3 reads CASSTTTGEGRQPQHF. CDR3 bases: TGTGCCAGCAGCACCACGACAGGGGAGGGCCGGCAGCCCCAGCATTTT.

The chain couples TRBV5-1 to TRBJ2-7; 7 nucleotides match TRBD1. Trimming took 4 bases from V and 6 from J; bases not matched to a gene: 7. CDR1 SGHRS and CDR2 YFSETQ come from the germline V gene. This CDR3 is 13 amino acids long. This CDR3 reads CASSEGTGVEQYF. The CDR3, as DNA: TGCGCCAGCAGCGAAGGTACAGGGGTCGAGCAGTACTTC.

The chain uses TRBV7-2 and TRBJ1-1; D is unclear. The CDR3 has 14 residues. Trimming took 5 bases from V and 4 from J, leaving 14 bases between them. Germline values: CDR1 SGHTA, CDR2 FQGNSA. The CDR3 DNA sequence: TGTGCCAGCAGCCCTCGGAGGATGGGCACTGAAGCTTTCTTT. As protein: CASSPRRMGTEAFF.

The chain is built from TRBV6-5 and TRBJ1-5, with 9 bases fitting TRBD1. Germline values: CDR1 MNHEY, CDR2 SVGAGI. V was pared by 8 bases and J by 4 bases, with 3 bases of the junction left unmatched. CDR3 size: 13 residues. CDR3 nucleotides: TGTGCCAGCGACAGGGGGAGTAATCAGCCCCAGCATTTT. Amino acid sequence: CASDRGSNQPQHF.